The 25 T cell receptor beta chains listed next were all sequenced from one sample in a study of blood T cell repertoires in COVID-19. This table comes from immunoSEQ multiplex PCR, and its TCRdb copy is limited to in-frame clones, with some not included. The sample consists of around 160,000 clones, around 83% of them appearing once. The sequencing sample was made of peripheral blood. These TCRs come from a man aged 18-30 years with acute or convalescent COVID-19.

J is TRBJ1-5 and V is TRBV7-3, with D unresolved. The CDR3 covers 13 residues. Germline V gives CDR1 SGHTA, CDR2 FQGTGA. Trimming shortened V by 5 bases and J by 6 bases, and 11 bases separated the two germline ends. CDR3 sequence reads: CASSPTSGQPQHF. The CDR3 bases are TGTGCCAGCAGCCCCACAAGTGGTCAGCCCCAGCATTTT.

V and J are TRBV30 and TRBJ1-1; D perhaps matches TRBD1 (5 bases). V was trimmed by 3 bases and J by 1 base, leaving 9 bases between them. The CDR3 consists of 13 residues. CDR1 is GTSNPN, CDR2 SVGIG, per germline (reference sequence). CDR3 in DNA: TGTGCCTGGAGGCTGGGGGGGAACACTGAAGCTTTCTTT. Residues: CAWRLGGNTEAFF.

The chain is built from TRBV12-3 or TRBV12-4 and TRBJ2-3; D not resolved. CDR3 length: 12 residues. With 5 bases removed from V and 1 base from J, the gap between germline ends came to 4 bases. The CDR3 sequence: CASSRGTDTQYF. CDR3 in DNA: TGTGCCAGCAGTCGAGGCACAGATACGCAGTATTTT.

This rearrangement joins TRBV4-1 to TRBJ2-3, with 13 bases aligning to TRBD2. The CDR3 consists of 17 residues. Germline lookup yields CDR1 MGHRA and CDR2 YSYEKL. V dropped 4 bases and J dropped 2; count of bases not matched to a gene: 6. The CDR3 here is CASSPGLAGVITDTQYF. Written as DNA, the CDR3 is TGCGCCAGCAGCCCAGGACTAGCGGGGGTTATCACAGATACGCAGTATTTT.

The chain employs TRBV18 and TRBJ1-1; D is possibly TRBD1 (5 bases). Trimming cost V 6 bases and J 2 bases, with 10 bases left between them. Germline CDR1 and CDR2: KGHSH and LQKENI. The CDR3 has 13 residues. The CDR3 here is CASSETANTEAFF. Written as DNA, the CDR3 is TGTGCCAGCTCGGAGACAGCCAACACTGAAGCTTTCTTT.

This clone was seen only a few times. The chain combines TRBV2 with TRBJ1-1, with no clear D. Trimming took off 10 bases at V and 1 base at J, with 7 bases between the two ends. Germline CDR1 is SNHLY and CDR2 is FYNNEI. CDR3 length equals 11 residues. CDR3 amino acids: CATQANTEAFF. The CDR3 DNA reads as TGTGCCACCCAAGCGAACACTGAAGCTTTCTTT.

This clone has a single count. The chain couples TRBV6-1 to TRBJ2-7; 7 bases align to TRBD1. Trimming at V came to 3 bases and at J to 1 base, leaving 9 bases not matched to a gene. CDR1 MNHNS and CDR2 SASEGT come from the germline V gene. CDR3 length equals 16 residues. CDR3 protein: CASSDFRRGISYEQYF. CDR3 nucleotides: TGTGCCAGCAGTGATTTTCGCAGGGGGATTTCCTACGAGCAGTACTTC.

The chain has TRBV3-1 (or the pseudogene TRBV3-2) and TRBJ2-2; D is possibly TRBD1 (7 bases). Germline V gene data show CDR1 as LGHDT and CDR2 as YNNKEL (reference sequence). The CDR3 sequence is 16 residues long. Trimming removed 4 bases from V and 4 bases from J, with 16 bases in between. CDR3: CASSPATGRGTGELFF. In DNA, the CDR3 is TGTGCCAGCAGCCCCGCGACAGGGCGGGGCACCGGGGAGCTGTTTTTT.

This clone was picked up one time. This chain connects TRBV5-4 to TRBJ2-3; 15 nucleotides align to TRBD2. CDR3 length equals 18 residues. V shed 4 bases and J 3 bases; nucleotides not matched to a gene: 9. CDR1 and CDR2 (germline): SGHNT, YYREEE (reference sequence). The CDR3 DNA reads TGTGCCAGCAGCCCTGGGACTAGCGGGGGGCGGGGGACAGATACGCAGTATTTT. Protein product: CASSPGTSGGRGTDTQYF.

The chain links TRBV19 to TRBJ1-1; no firm D call. This CDR3 comprises 13 residues. Trimming left V 6 bases short and J 0 bases short, with 8 bases between. From germline, CDR1 is LNHDA and CDR2 SQIVND (reference sequence). CDR3 amino acids: CASRLEMNTEAFF. As DNA, the CDR3 is TGTGCCAGTAGACTAGAGATGAACACTGAAGCTTTCTTT.

The table lists this clone with a few counts. The gene calls are TRBV6-1 and TRBJ2-5, with 10 bases lining up with TRBD2. The V and J ends lost 0 bases and 5 bases, in that order; junction bases with no gene match: 3. The CDR3 runs to 15 residues. In germline, CDR1 is MNHNS, CDR2 SASEGT. CDR3 nucleotide sequence: TGTGCCAGCAGTGAAGCGAAACTAGCGGGGGAGACCCAGTACTTC. Translated, it gives CASSEAKLAGETQYF.

CDR3 sequence: CATARDRGPGEAFF. As DNA, the CDR3 is TGTGCCACCGCACGGGACAGGGGGCCTGGTGAAGCTTTCTTT. V usage is TRBV15 and J usage is TRBJ1-1, with 12 bases identical to TRBD1. This CDR3 spans 14 amino acids. In germline, CDR1 is LNHNV, CDR2 YYDKDF (reference sequence). The J segment lost 7 bases and the V segment lost 8 bases, leaving 8 bases of the junction unmatched.

The V gene is TRBV30, the J gene TRBJ2-1; D is possibly TRBD2 (6 bases). V lost 0 bases to trimming and J lost 10 bases, with 13 bases between them. Per germline, CDR1 GTSNPN and CDR2 SVGIG (reference sequence). The CDR3 runs 13 residues. The CDR3 spells CAWSVFWGGEQFF. The CDR3 nucleotides read TGTGCCTGGAGTGTGTTCTGGGGAGGAGAGCAGTTCTTC. The complete variable domain, with remaining parts taken from reference TRBV30 and TRBJ2-1, reads SQTIHQWPATLVQPVGSPLSLECTVEGTSNPNLYWYRQAAGRGLQLLFYSVGIGQISSEVPQNLSASRPQDRQFILSSKKLLLSDSGFYLCAWSVFWGGEQFFGPGTRLTVL.

J is TRBJ2-4 and V is TRBV5-8; D ambiguous. Trimming left V 1 base short and J 0 bases short, with 8 bases between. The CDR3 extends over 15 amino acids. The germline V gene has CDR1 SGHTS and CDR2 YDEGEE. CDR3 nucleotides: TGTGCCAGCAGCTTGTTATATCTAGCCAAAAACATTCAGTACTTC. As protein: CASSLLYLAKNIQYF.

The CDR3 DNA reads as TGCGCCAGCAGCCAAGCCGACACAGGGGGTTTAGAGACCCAGTACTTC. It translates to CASSQADTGGLETQYF. The chain uses TRBV4-1 and TRBJ2-5, with 8 bases matching TRBD1. The CDR3 totals 16 residues. V was clipped by 1 base and J by 4 bases; unmatched bases: 8. Per germline, CDR1 MGHRA and CDR2 YSYEKL.

V gene TRBV19 combines with J gene TRBJ1-5; 7 bases line up with TRBD1. The trim removed 5 bases at V and 0 bases at J, leaving 10 bases unmatched. CDR3 length: 17 residues. CDR1 and CDR2 (germline): LNHDA, SQIVND (reference sequence). The CDR3 DNA reads as TGTGCCAGTAGTTCTCAAGACAGGGCCTATAGCAATCAGCCCCAGCATTTT. This sequence encodes CASSSQDRAYSNQPQHF.

The genes are TRBV30 and TRBJ2-1; a possible D gene is TRBD2 (5 bases). The CDR3 has 14 amino acids. CDR1 is GTSNPN and CDR2 is SVGIG in the germline V gene (reference sequence). Trimming left V 0 bases short and J 4 bases short, with 10 bases between. CDR3 region: CAWSVLTRYNEQFF. The DNA of the CDR3 is TGTGCCTGGAGTGTACTAACTAGGTACAATGAGCAGTTCTTC.

The genes are TRBV6-5 and TRBJ2-3, with 9 bases aligning to TRBD1. V trimming: 7 bases; J trimming: 0 bases; junction bases outside the gene matches: 5. Per germline, CDR1 MNHEY and CDR2 SVGAGI. The CDR3 length is 15 residues. The CDR3 DNA reads as TGTGCCAGCAATCAACAGGGGGCGAGCACAGATACGCAGTATTTT. Its protein product is CASNQQGASTDTQYF.

This clone was observed a handful of times. The chain employs TRBV5-8 and TRBJ1-6, with 10 bases lining up with TRBD1. Germline-derived CDR1 and CDR2 are SGHTS and YDEGEE. V shed 0 bases and J 11 bases; nucleotides not matched to a gene: 2. The CDR3 covers 14 residues. In DNA form, the CDR3 reads TGTGCCAGCAGCTTGGGACAGGGGGCTCCACCCCTCCACTTT. Amino acid sequence: CASSLGQGAPPLHF.

The chain is built from TRBV4-1 and TRBJ2-3; 7 nucleotides agree with TRBD1. The CDR3 totals 15 residues. Germline values: CDR1 MGHRA, CDR2 YSYEKL. The trim removed 4 bases at V and 6 bases at J, leaving 10 bases unmatched. CDR3 coding DNA: TGCGCCAGCAGCCTAGAGGGGGCATCAGTGGATACGCAGTATTTT. Translating it yields CASSLEGASVDTQYF.

Remarks on this clone: This sample includes further DNA sequences coding for the same CDR3. The rearrangement joins TRBV9 to TRBJ2-2; TRBD1 is a possible D gene (5 bases). From germline, CDR1 is SGDLS and CDR2 YYNGEE. V lost 1 base, J lost 1 base, and 8 bases lay in between. This CDR3 region has 15 residues. Written as DNA, the CDR3 is TGTGCCAGCAGCGTAAGAGGACAGAACACCGGGGAGCTGTTTTTT. This encodes CASSVRGQNTGELFF.

This clone appeared a single time. This chain connects TRBV7-8 to TRBJ1-6, with a tentative D call TRBD1 (5 bases). There are 18 residues in the CDR3. Germline CDR1 SGHVS, CDR2 FQNEAQ. V shed 5 bases and J shed 1 base, with 18 bases lying between them. CDR3 region: CASSARPYTGSYNSPLHF. CDR3 sequence (DNA): TGTGCCAGCAGCGCACGCCCTTATACAGGATCCTATAATTCACCCCTCCACTTT.

J is TRBJ1-2 and V is TRBV29-1; D ambiguous. In germline, CDR1 is SQVTM, CDR2 ANQGSEA. There are 20 residues in the CDR3. The V end lost 0 bases, the J end lost 8 bases, and 34 bases lay between the germline ends. This chain's CDR3 is CSVEDRRQIAFSPSVYGYTF. The CDR3 DNA reads TGCAGCGTTGAAGATCGGCGGCAGATAGCGTTTTCCCCTAGCGTCTACGGCTACACCTTC. The variable domain in full, with the rest retrieved from reference TRBV29-1 and TRBJ1-2, is SAVISQKPSRDICQRGTSLTIQCQVDSQVTMMFWYRQQPGQSLTLIATANQGSEATYESGFVIDKFPISRPNLTFSTLTVSNMSPEDSSIYLCSVEDRRQIAFSPSVYGYTFGSGTRLTVV.

The genes are TRBV30 and TRBJ1-1; D perhaps matches TRBD1 (5 bases). Trimming pared 3 bases from V and 5 bases from J, leaving 19 bases between. Germline V gives CDR1 GTSNPN, CDR2 SVGIG (reference sequence). This CDR3 region has 15 residues. The CDR3 sequence: CAWRDPRVVRTEAFF. In DNA, the CDR3 is TGTGCCTGGAGGGACCCCAGGGTCGTGAGGACTGAAGCTTTCTTT.

This chain links TRBV10-2 with TRBJ2-7; 9 bases line up with TRBD1. This CDR3 is 13 amino acids long. Unmatched junction bases numbered 4, after V lost 7 bases and J lost 3 bases. Germline CDR1 is WSHSY and CDR2 is SAAADI. The CDR3 loop is CASTGTGSYEQYF. The CDR3 bases are TGCGCCAGCACAGGGACAGGGAGCTACGAGCAGTACTTC.